One and the same sample provided the 16 T cell receptor beta chains below, sequenced in a study of blood T cell repertoires in COVID-19 (dated by TCRdb to about 2020). To prepare the library, the immunoSEQ multiplex PCR assay was applied. The clones in this table, taken by TCRdb from immuneACCESS, are in-frame only. Not every clone is retained; where verified, under half of the shortfall comes from an unresolved V gene, and the cause of the rest is unknown. For this sample the table gives approximately 82,000 clones, of which around 92% were detected only once. The top ten clonotypes cover approximately 6% of the sample. The sequenced material came from peripheral blood. The receptor source for this set is a woman aged 55-69 years with active COVID-19.

This sequence joins TRBV6-5 and TRBJ2-7; TRBD1 agrees at 7 bases. Germline CDR1 and CDR2: MNHEY and SVGAGI. Trimming at V came to 7 bases and at J to 5 bases, leaving 5 bases not matched to a gene. The CDR3 extends over 12 amino acids. The chain's CDR3 is CASTTGFDEQYF. DNA of the CDR3: TGTGCCAGCACGACAGGGTTCGACGAGCAGTACTTC.

This chain links TRBV24-1 with TRBJ2-1, with 9 nucleotides matching TRBD1. V trimming: 5 bases; J trimming: 6 bases; junction bases outside the gene matches: 10. CDR1 and CDR2 (germline): KGHDR, SFDVKD. The CDR3 loop spans 16 amino acids. The chain's CDR3 is CATSGGGQGGGNEQFF. Written as DNA, the CDR3 is TGTGCCACCAGTGGTGGGGGACAGGGAGGGGGCAATGAGCAGTTCTTC.

This sequence joins TRBV7-9 and TRBJ2-2; perhaps TRBD2 as D (5 bases). Germline V gene data show CDR1 as SEHNR and CDR2 as FQNEAQ (reference sequence). Trimming shortened V by 4 bases and J by 5 bases, and 14 bases separated the two germline ends. There are 15 residues in the CDR3. The DNA of the CDR3 is TGTGCCAGCAGCTCCAGTCGTTCGGGAACCGGGGAGCTGTTTTTT. It yields the protein CASSSSRSGTGELFF.

This clone is a singleton in its sample. V is TRBV14 and J is TRBJ2-7; a possible D gene is TRBD2 (7 bases). V was shortened by 0 bases and J by 4 bases, with 16 bases between the two germline ends. This CDR3 has 16 amino acids. Germline CDR1 SGHDN, CDR2 FVKESK. The CDR3 spells CASSQDRGAKGYEQYF. The CDR3 DNA sequence: TGTGCCAGCAGCCAAGACCGGGGGGCGAAAGGGTACGAGCAGTACTTC.

V is TRBV24-1 and J is TRBJ2-7; 8 bases match TRBD2. After removal of 4 bases from V and 3 bases from J, the junction contained 7 bases not matched to a gene. The CDR3 has 15 amino acids. CDR1 is KGHDR, CDR2 SFDVKD, per germline. The CDR3: CATSDSGGAGYEQYF. CDR3 DNA sequence: TGTGCCACCAGTGACTCCGGGGGGGCCGGCTACGAGCAGTACTTC.

V gene TRBV19 combines with J gene TRBJ1-3; weak D call: TRBD1 (6 bases). Germline V CDR1 and CDR2: LNHDA, SQIVND (reference sequence). This CDR3 contains 13 residues. V was clipped by 5 bases and J by 7 bases, with 12 bases between them. CDR3 loop: CASSQGTMNTIYF. In DNA, the CDR3 is TGTGCCAGTAGTCAGGGGACGATGAACACCATATATTTT.

The chain recombines TRBV28 with TRBJ2-2; D unresolved. V lost 3 bases and J 7 bases, leaving 6 bases between the germline ends. Germline values: CDR1 MDHEN, CDR2 SYDVKM. The CDR3 loop spans 12 amino acids. Here the CDR3 reads CASSFPRGELFF. The CDR3 nucleotides read TGTGCCAGCAGTTTTCCGCGCGGGGAGCTGTTTTTT. The whole variable domain, filled in from reference TRBV28 and TRBJ2-2, reads DVKVTQSSRYLVKRTGEKVFLECVQDMDHENMFWYRQDPGLGLRLIYFSYDVKMKEKGDIPEGYSVSREKKERFSLILESASTNQTSMYLCASSFPRGELFFGEGSRLTVL.

V gene TRBV10-3 combines with J gene TRBJ2-7, with 8 nucleotides matching TRBD1. CDR1 and CDR2 from the germline V gene are ENHRY and SYGVKD. J lost 0 bases, V lost 6 bases, and 4 bases had no gene match. The CDR3 loop spans 14 amino acids. The CDR3 is CAIRTTGVSYEQYF. CDR3 DNA sequence: TGTGCCATCAGAACGACAGGGGTCTCCTACGAGCAGTACTTC.

The chain joins TRBV7-2 to TRBJ1-5; a weak D match, TRBD1 (5 bases). V dropped 0 bases and J dropped 7 bases, with 13 bases sitting between them. The CDR3 sequence is 15 residues long. Germline V lookup: CDR1 SGHTA, CDR2 FQGNSA. CDR3 in amino acids: CASSLALQGGQPQHF. CDR3 nucleotide sequence: TGTGCCAGCAGCTTAGCATTGCAGGGAGGACAGCCCCAGCATTTT.

V is TRBV19 and J is TRBJ2-2; 8 positions agree with TRBD1. The V segment lost 3 bases and the J segment 7 bases; nucleotides outside the gene matches: 4. Germline assignment: CDR1 LNHDA and CDR2 SQIVND (reference sequence). This CDR3 has 14 residues. CDR3 protein: CASSMTGEVGELFF. The DNA for the CDR3 is TGTGCCAGTAGTATGACAGGGGAGGTCGGGGAGCTGTTTTTT. Full variable domain (rest looked up from reference TRBV19 and TRBJ2-2): DGGITQSPKYLFRKEGQNVTLSCEQNLNHDAMYWYRQDPGQGLRLIYYSQIVNDFQKGDIAEGYSVSREKKESFPLTVTSAQKNPTAFYLCASSMTGEVGELFFGEGSRLTVL.

J is TRBJ1-1 and V is TRBV7-2, with a tentative D call TRBD1 (5 bases). With 5 bases removed from V and 7 bases from J, the gap between germline ends came to 14 bases. Germline V CDR1 and CDR2: SGHTA, FQGNSA. CDR3 length: 13 residues. DNA of the CDR3: TGTGCCAGCAGCGGGGGGGGAGGAGTTGAAGCTTTCTTT. It specifies CASSGGGGVEAFF.

The V and J genes are TRBV30 and TRBJ1-2; D perhaps matches TRBD1 (6 bases). Looked up from germline, CDR1 is GTSNPN and CDR2 is SVGIG (reference sequence). This CDR3 region has 14 residues. Trimming cost V 4 bases and J 2 bases, with 14 bases left between them. The CDR3 spells CAWTPLTGNYGYTF. CDR3 nucleotide sequence: TGTGCCTGGACTCCCTTAACAGGGAACTATGGCTACACCTTC.

This clone was observed a single time. The rearrangement uses TRBV11-2 and TRBJ1-1; D may be TRBD1 (6 bases). Germline V gene lookup returns CDR1 SGHAT and CDR2 FQNNGV. The CDR3 spans 13 residues. V lost 2 bases, J lost 7 bases, and 11 bases lay in between. In DNA form, the CDR3 reads TGTGCCAGCAGCTTATCCCGAGGGGGTGAAGCTTTCTTT. It specifies CASSLSRGGEAFF.

V and J are TRBV5-1 and TRBJ2-7; 9 bases match TRBD1. This CDR3 comprises 16 residues. V lost 1 base, J lost 0 bases, and 5 bases stayed unmatched. CDR1 is SGHRS and CDR2 is YFSETQ in the germline V gene. The CDR3: CASSLNRDRDSYEQYF. The CDR3 bases are TGCGCCAGCAGCTTGAACCGGGACAGGGACTCCTACGAGCAGTACTTC. Filled out from reference TRBV5-1 and TRBJ2-7, the complete variable domain reads KAGVTQTPRYLIKTRGQQVTLSCSPISGHRSVSWYQQTPGQGLQFLFEYFSETQRNKGNFPGRFSGRQFSNSRSEMNVSTLELGDSALYLCASSLNRDRDSYEQYFGPGTRLTVT.

V usage is TRBV29-1 and J usage is TRBJ1-2; the match to TRBD1 covers 10 bases. With V trimmed by 6 bases and J by 6 bases, 7 bases remained unmatched. The CDR3 is 13 amino acids. Germline CDR1 reads SQVTM; CDR2 reads ANQGSEA. This chain's CDR3 is CSVLGQGIHGYTF. The CDR3 DNA reads as TGCAGCGTCCTGGGACAGGGGATCCATGGCTACACCTTC.

A single count supports this clone. V is TRBV28 and J is TRBJ1-6, with TRBD1 identical over 9 bases. Germline V gene lookup returns CDR1 MDHEN and CDR2 SYDVKM. This CDR3 is built from 18 residues. Germline trimming cut 2 bases from V and 5 bases from J; bases unmatched to any gene: 10. The CDR3 spells CASSLLTLRDRDNSPLHF. CDR3 nucleotide sequence: TGTGCCAGCAGTTTACTCACCCTCCGGGACAGGGATAATTCACCCCTCCACTTT.